This T cell receptor (beta chain) was found in a study of graft-versus-host responses after intestinal transplantation. The study's findings and limits: Allografts from individuals with graft-donor T cell macrochimerism displayed high graft-versus-host to host-versus-graft clonal ratios. Circulating GvH clone levels at their peak were associated with HvG declines (early post-transplant).

Tissue from the graft was processed to free its intraepithelial and lamina propria lymphocytes. Profiled with immunoSEQ multiplex PCR; TCRdb holds only in-frame clones, not every one. The table lists approximately 19,000 clones, approximately 70% of them singletons, with approximately 7.9% in the top ten. For this clone: No antigen is known for it.

Trimming removed 6 bases from V and 2 bases from J; junction bases left unmatched: 15. Germline loops: CDR1 SGHDT, CDR2 YYEEEE. The length of the CDR3 is 17 residues. This TCR came from a human patient who received an intestinal transplant, so some T cells may come from the graft donor. The material sequenced was ileum tissue, taken approximately three weeks after intestinal transplant. The J gene is TRBJ2-7, the V gene TRBV5-6; 9 bases line up with TRBD2. Here the CDR3 reads CASTPGLAVTPPYEQYF. CDR3 DNA sequence: TGTGCCAGCACTCCGGGACTAGCTGTAACGCCTCCCTACGAGCAGTACTTC.